These 23 T cell receptor beta chains were all obtained from the same sample, sequenced in a study of T cells in localized non-small cell lung cancer. Generated by immunoSEQ multiplex PCR, the TCRdb table keeps only in-frame clones and is missing some. The sample has roughly 40,000 clones, around 81% seen once. Sequencing was performed on peripheral blood mononuclear cells, taken before any cancer treatment. These TCRs come from a male donor at least 60 years old with stage II lung adenocarcinoma.

This clone is a singleton in its sample. The junction does not match germline at one end; this may be a read error. V usage is TRBV29-1 and J usage is TRBJ1-1; the D gene is possibly TRBD1 (5 bases). Per the germline V gene, CDR1 is SQVTM and CDR2 is ANQGSEA. There are 13 residues in the CDR3. The CDR3 region has the DNA TGCAGCGTTGAAGAAGTGGGACGCGACCCTTCACCCTTT. Its translation: CSVEEVGRDPSPF.

The chain links TRBV7-2 to TRBJ1-3; perhaps TRBD1 as D (6 bases). Between the trimmed V and J ends, which lost 1 base and 4 bases, there was a span of 14 bases. The CDR3 is 16 residues long. Germline values: CDR1 SGHTA, CDR2 FQGNSA. The CDR3 loop is CASSLGGGYFGNTIYF. The CDR3 DNA follows: TGTGCCAGCAGCTTAGGAGGGGGATATTTCGGAAACACCATATATTTT.

V and J are TRBV5-1 and TRBJ2-1; D is perhaps TRBD1 (6 bases). Germline V CDR1 and CDR2: SGHRS, YFSETQ. The CDR3 contains 12 residues. V was cut by 3 bases and J by 15 bases, with 16 bases left in between. CDR3 residues: CASSSDRAGAFF. CDR3 bases: TGCGCCAGCAGCTCAGATCGCGCAGGGGCGTTCTTC. Drawing the rest from reference TRBV5-1 and TRBJ2-1, the complete variable domain is KAGVTQTPRYLIKTRGQQVTLSCSPISGHRSVSWYQQTPGQGLQFLFEYFSETQRNKGNFPGRFSGRQFSNSRSEMNVSTLELGDSALYLCASSSDRAGAFFGPGTRLTVL.

J is TRBJ2-2 and V is TRBV30, with no clear D. Germline V gene lookup returns CDR1 GTSNPN and CDR2 SVGIG (reference sequence). The CDR3 loop spans 13 amino acids. The ends were cut back, 1 base at V and 4 bases at J, with 7 bases in the middle. The CDR3 is CAWSEVPTGELFF. The CDR3 coding sequence is TGTGCCTGGAGTGAAGTCCCCACCGGGGAGCTGTTTTTT.

This sequence joins TRBV5-1 and TRBJ1-1, with D maybe TRBD1 (5 bases). Germline CDR1 SGHRS, CDR2 YFSETQ. The CDR3 extends over 14 amino acids. The V end lost 6 bases, the J end lost 1 base, and 13 bases lay between the germline ends. CDR3 bases: TGCGCCAGCACATCCGGGACGGCGAACACTGAAGCTTTCTTT. Amino acid sequence: CASTSGTANTEAFF. The whole variable domain, remainder taken from reference TRBV5-1 and TRBJ1-1, is KAGVTQTPRYLIKTRGQQVTLSCSPISGHRSVSWYQQTPGQGLQFLFEYFSETQRNKGNFPGRFSGRQFSNSRSEMNVSTLELGDSALYLCASTSGTANTEAFFGQGTRLTVV.

V is TRBV5-1 and J is TRBJ1-2; no clear D. The V end lost 2 bases, the J end lost 3 bases, and 11 bases lay between the germline ends. The germline gives CDR1 SGHRS, CDR2 YFSETQ. This CDR3 comprises 14 residues. The CDR3 reads CASSFDNWDYGYTF. CDR3 coding DNA: TGCGCCAGCAGCTTTGATAATTGGGACTATGGCTACACCTTC. Together with reference TRBV5-1 and TRBJ1-2, the CDR3 gives the full variable domain: KAGVTQTPRYLIKTRGQQVTLSCSPISGHRSVSWYQQTPGQGLQFLFEYFSETQRNKGNFPGRFSGRQFSNSRSEMNVSTLELGDSALYLCASSFDNWDYGYTFGSGTRLTVV.

The chain carries TRBV5-1 and TRBJ2-7; D is possibly TRBD2 (5 bases). CDR1 SGHRS and CDR2 YFSETQ come from the germline V gene. The CDR3 loop spans 16 amino acids. The V end lost 4 bases, the J end lost 0 bases, and 17 bases lay between the germline ends. CDR3 loop: CASSPAPPGTSYEQYF. Written as DNA, the CDR3 is TGCGCCAGCAGCCCCGCCCCCCCGGGAACCTCCTACGAGCAGTACTTC.

This clone was detected only once. The chain links TRBV7-2 to TRBJ1-2, with 8 nucleotides matching TRBD1. V shed 8 bases and J 8 bases; nucleotides not matched to a gene: 16. The germline CDR1 and CDR2 sequences are SGHTA and FQGNSA. This CDR3 contains 15 residues. The CDR3 coding sequence is TGTGCCAGCCTACGGACTGCAGGGGGCGCTCGGGGCTACACCTTC. As protein: CASLRTAGGARGYTF.

The CDR3 here is CASSALLPGTEAFF. DNA for the CDR3: TGTGCCAGCAGTGCCCTTCTCCCGGGGACTGAAGCTTTCTTT. The rearrangement joins TRBV2 to TRBJ1-1; D gene ambiguous. V dropped 4 bases and J dropped 5 bases, with 14 bases sitting between them. The CDR3 consists of 14 residues. Germline values: CDR1 SNHLY, CDR2 FYNNEI.

As to this clone: This sample includes further DNA sequences coding for the same CDR3. The J gene is TRBJ1-5, the V gene TRBV7-9, with 7 bases lining up with TRBD1. The CDR3 is 14 amino acids. Germline loops: CDR1 SEHNR, CDR2 FQNEAQ (reference sequence). Trimming at V came to 5 bases and at J to 2 bases, leaving 3 bases not matched to a gene. The CDR3 spells CASSPGTGNQPQHF. The CDR3 DNA sequence: TGTGCCAGCAGCCCCGGGACAGGCAATCAGCCCCAGCATTTT. The whole variable domain, filled in from reference TRBV7-9 and TRBJ1-5, reads DTGVSQNPRHKITKRGQNVTFRCDPISEHNRLYWYRQTLGQGPEFLTYFQNEAQLEKSRLLSDRFSAERPKGSFSTLEIQRTEQGDSAMYLCASSPGTGNQPQHFGDGTRLSIL.

The genes are TRBV5-1 and TRBJ2-2, with 7 bases matching TRBD1. This CDR3 spans 15 amino acids. Germline V CDR1 and CDR2: SGHRS, YFSETQ. V lost 4 bases, J lost 10 bases, and 13 bases stayed unmatched. In DNA, the CDR3 is TGCGCCAGCAGCCCCAGACAGGGAAGTTCGCTGGAGCTGTTTTTT. Translating it yields CASSPRQGSSLELFF. The full variable domain, rest sourced from reference TRBV5-1 and TRBJ2-2, is KAGVTQTPRYLIKTRGQQVTLSCSPISGHRSVSWYQQTPGQGLQFLFEYFSETQRNKGNFPGRFSGRQFSNSRSEMNVSTLELGDSALYLCASSPRQGSSLELFFGEGSRLTVL.

The chain has TRBV2 and TRBJ1-1, with a weak D call TRBD1 (5 bases). V was shortened by 5 bases and J by 2 bases, with 15 bases between the two germline ends. This CDR3 region has 15 residues. Germline V gene data show CDR1 as SNHLY and CDR2 as FYNNEI. The CDR3 reads CASSWDSGTNTEAFF. Written as DNA, the CDR3 is TGTGCCAGCAGTTGGGACTCCGGGACTAACACTGAAGCTTTCTTT.

The genes are TRBV14 and TRBJ2-5, with D uncertain. The CDR3 covers 14 residues. Trimming took off 0 bases at V and 3 bases at J, with 8 bases between the two ends. The V gene's germline CDR1 is SGHDN and CDR2 FVKESK. CDR3 loop: CASSQDFAKETQYF. CDR3 nucleotides: TGTGCCAGCAGCCAAGATTTCGCCAAAGAGACCCAGTACTTC. The full variable domain, its missing parts supplied by reference TRBV14 and TRBJ2-5, is EAGVTQFPSHSVIEKGQTVTLRCDPISGHDNLYWYRRVMGKEIKFLLHFVKESKQDESGMPNNRFLAERTGGTYSTLKVQPAELEDSGVYFCASSQDFAKETQYFGPGTRLLVL.

The chain is built from TRBV27 and TRBJ2-7; D is possibly TRBD2 (5 bases). CDR1 is MNHEY and CDR2 is SMNVEV in the germline V gene (reference sequence). Trimming removed 5 bases from V and 4 bases from J, with 18 bases in between. The CDR3 covers 15 residues. DNA of the CDR3: TGTGCCAGCAGTGTCCTTCGGGGTCAACTATACGAGCAGTACTTC. It codes for CASSVLRGQLYEQYF.

This CDR3 reads CASSATYNEQFF. CDR3 in DNA: TGTGCCAGCAGCGCTACTTACAATGAGCAGTTCTTC. This rearrangement joins TRBV7-2 to TRBJ2-1, with no clear D. Between the trimmed V and J ends, which lost 5 bases and 4 bases, there was a span of 6 bases. Germline CDR1 and CDR2: SGHTA and FQGNSA. The CDR3 has 12 residues.

This clone showed up just a few times. The CDR3 reads CACSGGLAGHSPYEQYF. The CDR3, as DNA: TGTGCCTGCTCGGGGGGACTAGCGGGCCATTCACCTTACGAGCAGTACTTC. The rearrangement joins TRBV30 to TRBJ2-7; 12 bases map to TRBD2. CDR1 GTSNPN and CDR2 SVGIG come from the germline V gene (reference sequence). V was pared by 6 bases and J by 4 bases, with 16 bases of the junction left unmatched. The CDR3 totals 17 residues.

This clone was detected only a few times. The chain links TRBV19 to TRBJ2-1, with 14 nucleotides matching TRBD2. Germline assignment: CDR1 LNHDA and CDR2 SQIVND (reference sequence). This CDR3 region has 14 residues. The V and J ends lost 7 bases and 9 bases, in that order; junction bases with no gene match: 5. The chain's CDR3 is CASNPGLAGGEQFF. For the CDR3, the DNA is TGTGCCAGTAACCCTGGACTAGCGGGAGGTGAGCAGTTCTTC.

V gene TRBV6-1 combines with J gene TRBJ1-2, with no clear D. The germline gives CDR1 MNHNS, CDR2 SASEGT. This CDR3 contains 14 residues. V lost 0 bases to trimming and J lost 13 bases, with 18 bases between them. The CDR3 reads CASSEAFGGPVITF. The CDR3 nucleotides are TGTGCCAGCAGTGAAGCATTTGGCGGGCCGGTCATCACCTTC.

The rearrangement links TRBV5-1 to TRBJ1-4; D is uncertain. The CDR3 spans 15 residues. Per the germline V gene, CDR1 is SGHRS and CDR2 is YFSETQ. Trimming took 1 base from V and 5 from J, leaving 12 bases between them. The CDR3 bases are TGCGCCAGCAGCTTGTCTCAGCCAGGAAATGAAAAACTGTTTTTT. It specifies CASSLSQPGNEKLFF.

The chain joins TRBV6-1 to TRBJ2-3, with 12 bases fitting TRBD1. The CDR3 covers 15 residues. Unmatched junction bases numbered 7, after V lost 6 bases and J lost 6 bases. Germline V gene data show CDR1 as MNHNS and CDR2 as SASEGT. CDR3 sequence (DNA): TGTGCCAGCAGGGATGGGACAGGGGGCGCGGATACGCAGTATTTT. Protein: CASRDGTGGADTQYF.

Concerning this clone: The junction differs from germline at one of its ends, possibly a read error. Other DNA sequences from this sample encode an identical CDR3 as well. The rearrangement uses TRBV19 and TRBJ1-4, with 8 bases identical to TRBD1. CDR1 is LNHDA and CDR2 is SQIVND in the germline V gene (reference sequence). The CDR3 spans 18 residues. The CDR3 region is CASSIEGTGLATNEKLFF. The CDR3 bases are TGTGCCAGTAGTATAGAAGGGACAGGACTAGCAACTAACGAAAAACTGTTTTTT.

The CDR3 sequence is CASSAQPLLYNEQFF. The CDR3 DNA sequence: TGTGCCAGCAGCGCACAACCTTTACTGTACAATGAGCAGTTCTTC. The chain combines TRBV5-8 with TRBJ2-1; D uncertain. There are 15 residues in the CDR3. The V gene lost 4 bases and the J gene lost 4 bases, with 15 bases spanning the gap. The germline V gene has CDR1 SGHTS and CDR2 YDEGEE.

The chain uses TRBV2 and TRBJ1-1; possible D gene TRBD1, 5 bases. The germline V gene encodes CDR1 SNHLY and CDR2 FYNNEI. This CDR3 is 13 amino acids long. Trimming removed 5 bases at V and 8 bases at J, with 15 bases between. The CDR3, as DNA: TGTGCCAGCAGTACCTCCCGGGACCACGAAGCTTTCTTT. It translates to CASSTSRDHEAFF.